This TCR beta chain stems from a study of shared clonotypes between healthy human individuals. The method was immunoSEQ multiplex PCR; TCRdb's version includes in-frame clones alone and lacks a portion of them. Here the sample spans 650,000 to 800,000 clones, 90% to 95% being singletons. This CDR3 is 15 amino acids long. Trimming left V 0 bases short and J 0 bases short, with 6 bases between. CDR1 is SGHVS and CDR2 is FQNEAQ in the germline V gene. CD45RO negativity and positive selection for CCR7 defined naive CD8 cells, a population that excluded terminally differentiated effector memory CD45RA+ cells.

The chain has TRBV7-8 and TRBJ1-5; unclear D gene. The clonotype originates from a man between 25 and 39 years old in good health. The sequenced sample consisted of naive CD8+ T cells sorted from blood. CDR3 residues: CASSLAGISNQPQHF. CDR3 in DNA: TGTGCCAGCAGCTTAGCAGGGATTAGCAATCAGCCCCAGCATTTT. Looking up the rest from reference TRBV7-8 and TRBJ1-5 gives the full variable domain: GAGVSQSPRYKVAKRGQDVALRCDPISGHVSLFWYQQALGQGPEFLTYFQNEAQLDKSGLPSDRFFAERPEGSVSTLKIQRTQQEDSAVYLCASSLAGISNQPQHFGDGTRLSIL.